This T cell receptor (beta chain) was retrieved from a study of CD8 T cells in Susac syndrome. Findings and caveats of the study: The study's TCR sequencing and HLA analysis drew on a certain number of individuals. That number was acknowledged as relatively small.

About this clonotype itself: Its antigen is not known.

Per germline, CDR1 SGHTA and CDR2 FQGTGA. The V gene lost 3 bases and the J gene lost 0 bases, with 9 bases spanning the gap. The length of the CDR3 is 15 residues. With random hexamers, 0.5 to 1 ug RNA was reverse transcribed. The immunoSEQ assay covered 54 Vbeta and 13 Jbeta segments for CDR3. TCRdb reprocessed the immunoSEQ multiplex PCR reads via MiXCR and lists one record per CDR3 protein. The sample carries 130,000 to 150,000 distinct CDR3 sequences, roughly 94% recorded once. Blood CD8+ and CD4+ T cells underwent high-throughput TCR beta sequencing. The chain is built from TRBV7-3 and TRBJ2-1; no clear D. This receptor was obtained from a human donor in good health. The sample consisted of CD4+ T cells from PBMCs. This CDR3 is CASSLGVLSYNEQFF. The CDR3 DNA follows: TGTGCCAGCAGCTTGGGTGTTCTCTCCTACAATGAGCAGTTCTTC.